The rows below give T cell receptor beta chains drawn from one sample of a study of T cell responses to AZD1222 COVID-19 vaccine. Clones were sequenced by immunoSEQ multiplex PCR, and TCRdb holds only the in-frame ones, with some missing. The sample lists 140,000 or so clones, over 85% occurring once. The sequenced sample was peripheral blood, obtained on day 0 of AZD1222 vaccination. These TCRs come from an adult in good health. Both conserved end residues are part of each CDR3. Fields, in order: J gene, D gene, clone size, CDR3 length, V gene, CDR3 DNA, CDR3 protein. The D gene is left open where the match is weak. Only part of the rows carry a size: once, few, many, or a class if the clone is expanded.

TRBJ2-5 | NA | NA | 13 | TRBV5-1 | TGCGCCAGCAGCTTGGCCGCCGAAGAGACCCAGTACTTC | CASSLAAEETQYF
TRBJ2-1 | NA | NA | 17 | TRBV9 | TGTGCCAGCAGCCCTGTAGGTCGGCGGAGCTCCTACAATGAGCAGTTCTTC | CASSPVGRRSSYNEQFF
TRBJ1-1 | NA | once | 13 | TRBV5-1 | TGCGCCAGCAGGGGGATCGCGGGACACAAAGCTTTCTTT | CASRGIAGHKAFF
TRBJ2-7 | TRBD2 | few | 14 | TRBV11-1 | TGTGCCAGCAGCCTAAGGACTAGCGTCGATGAGCAGTACTTC | CASSLRTSVDEQYF
TRBJ1-1 | NA | NA | 14 | TRBV14 | TGTGCCAGCAGCACGGAGGGGTTGAACACTGAAGCTTTCTTT | CASSTEGLNTEAFF
TRBJ1-2 | NA | once | 15 | TRBV6-6 | TGTGCCAGCAGTTACTCGAGGCCAGCTAACTATGGCTACACCTTC | CASSYSRPANYGYTF
TRBJ2-1 | NA | NA | 12 | TRBV11-2 | TGTGCCAGCACCAGTAAGGGCAATGAGCAGTTCTTC | CASTSKGNEQFF
TRBJ1-1 | NA | NA | 16 | TRBV27 | TGTGCCAGCAGTTTATTCCGCCTTACGAAGAACACTGAAGCTTTCTTT | CASSLFRLTKNTEAFF
TRBJ1-2 | NA | NA | 11 | TRBV7-2 | TGTGCCAGCAGCCGAGGGCTTCTCTCCACCTTC | CASSRGLLSTF
TRBJ1-4 | NA | NA | 15 | TRBV5-4 | TGTGCCAGCGCCCTGACAGCTGCAACTAATGAAAAACTGTTTTTT | CASALTAATNEKLFF
TRBJ1-5 | TRBD1 | once | 14 | TRBV5-1 | TGCGCCAGCAGCCAGGGACAGGGAGATCAGCCCCAGCATTTT | CASSQGQGDQPQHF
TRBJ2-7 | NA | NA | 12 | TRBV12-3/TRBV12-4 | TGTGCCAGCAGTTTAGAGGAAGGCGAGCAGTACTTC | CASSLEEGEQYF
TRBJ2-7 | TRBD1 | NA | 15 | TRBV4-1 | TGCGCCAGCAGCCACCGACAGGGGACTGCGGGGGAGCAGTACTTC | CASSHRQGTAGEQYF
TRBJ1-2 | NA | NA | 16 | TRBV12-5 | TGTGCTAGTGCCAGCGCGTTTTACTCGGATGTCTATGGCTACACCTTC | CASASAFYSDVYGYTF
TRBJ1-1 | NA | NA | 13 | TRBV5-6 | TGTGCCAGCACCTCTAGGGTTTACACTGAAGCTTTCTTT | CASTSRVYTEAFF
TRBJ1-5 | NA | NA | 16 | TRBV19 | TGTGCCAGTAGTATGACCGGCAGGGCAGGGAATCAGCCCCAGCATTTT | CASSMTGRAGNQPQHF
TRBJ2-1 | NA | NA | 17 | TRBV4-1 | TGCGCCAGCAGCCAAGTTGGGGGGCGTGGGTCCTACAATGAGCAGTTCTTC | CASSQVGGRGSYNEQFF
TRBJ1-1 | NA | NA | 15 | TRBV2 | TGTGCCAGCCTCCCTTATTTTGAAGACAACACTGAAGCTTTCTTT | CASLPYFEDNTEAFF
TRBJ1-4 | NA | NA | 14 | TRBV6-5 | TGTGCCAGCGGTCGGGGTGCTCCCGCTGAAAAACTGTTTTTT | CASGRGAPAEKLFF
TRBJ2-6 | NA | NA | 13 | TRBV12-3/TRBV12-4 | TGTGCCAGCAGTCTTTCTGGGGCCAACGTCCTGACTTTC | CASSLSGANVLTF
TRBJ2-7 | TRBD1 | once | 14 | TRBV5-1 | TGCGCCAGCAGCTCGGGGACAGGGACCTACGAGCAGTACTTC | CASSSGTGTYEQYF
TRBJ2-2 | NA | few | 15 | TRBV6-5 | TGTGCCACCAAGGGGGGCGAAACGGTGGCCGGGGAGCTGTTTTTT | CATKGGETVAGELFF
TRBJ1-5 | TRBD1 | NA | 15 | TRBV7-2 | TGTGCCAGCAGCTTAGTGTCAGGGGGCGATCAGCCCCAGCATTTT | CASSLVSGGDQPQHF